This TCR beta chain stems from a study of blood T cell repertoires in COVID-19. Germline V gene sequence: CDR1 WNHNN, CDR2 SYGVQD (reference sequence). The V and J ends lost 4 bases and 0 bases, in that order; junction bases with no gene match: 2. The CDR3 contains 14 residues. Study members were between roughly 18 and 100 years old and lived in 24 US regions. Cohorts were based on clinical histories the participants reported. Source study methods: Nucleated cell number was recorded as an estimate derived from reference gene primer amplification. This table comes from immunoSEQ multiplex PCR, and its TCRdb copy is limited to in-frame clones, with some not included. That table gives V, J and clone size, and the DNA gave D and trimming. Of 400,000 or so clones listed, 75% to 90% are singletons.

This sequence joins TRBV10-1 and TRBJ2-7, with 8 bases aligning to TRBD2. The receptor was derived from a man aged 25 to 40 who had recovered from COVID-19. The sequencing input was PBMCs or T cells enriched from blood (not recorded which). The CDR3 is CASSGTSSSYEQYF. In nucleotides, the CDR3 is TGCGCCAGCAGTGGGACTAGCAGCTCCTACGAGCAGTACTTC.